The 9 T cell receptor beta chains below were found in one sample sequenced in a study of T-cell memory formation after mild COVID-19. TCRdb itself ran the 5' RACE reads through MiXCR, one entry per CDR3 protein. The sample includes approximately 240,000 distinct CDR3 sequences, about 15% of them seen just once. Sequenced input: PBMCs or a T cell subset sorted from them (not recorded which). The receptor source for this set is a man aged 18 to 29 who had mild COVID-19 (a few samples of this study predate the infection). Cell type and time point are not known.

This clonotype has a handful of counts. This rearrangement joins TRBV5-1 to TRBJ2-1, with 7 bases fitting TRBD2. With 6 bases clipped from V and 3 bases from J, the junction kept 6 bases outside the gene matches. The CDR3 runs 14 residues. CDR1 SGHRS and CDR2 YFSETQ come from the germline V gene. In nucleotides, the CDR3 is TGCGCCAGCAACCTAGCGGCCGGCTACAATGAGCAGTTCTTC. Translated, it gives CASNLAAGYNEQFF.

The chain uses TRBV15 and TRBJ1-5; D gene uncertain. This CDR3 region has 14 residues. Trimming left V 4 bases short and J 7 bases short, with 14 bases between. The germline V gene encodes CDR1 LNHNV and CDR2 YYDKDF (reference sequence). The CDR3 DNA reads TGTGCCACCAGCAAGGCCCTAGGAAAGCAGCCCCAGCATTTT. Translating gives CATSKALGKQPQHF.

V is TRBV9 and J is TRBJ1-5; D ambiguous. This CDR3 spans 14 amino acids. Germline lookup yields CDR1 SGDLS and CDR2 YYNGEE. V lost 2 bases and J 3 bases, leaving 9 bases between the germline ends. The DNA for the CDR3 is TGTGCCAGCAGCGTGGGCAGCTTCAATCAGCCCCAGCATTTT. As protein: CASSVGSFNQPQHF.

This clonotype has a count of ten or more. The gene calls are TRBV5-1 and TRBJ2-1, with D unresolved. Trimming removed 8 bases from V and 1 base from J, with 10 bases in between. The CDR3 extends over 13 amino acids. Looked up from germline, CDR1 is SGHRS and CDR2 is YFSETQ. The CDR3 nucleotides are TGCGCCAGTAACCATGGGTCCTACAATGAGCAGTTCTTC. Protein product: CASNHGSYNEQFF. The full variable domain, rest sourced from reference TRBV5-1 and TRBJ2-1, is KAGVTQTPRYLIKTRGQQVTLSCSPISGHRSVSWYQQTPGQGLQFLFEYFSETQRNKGNFPGRFSGRQFSNSRSEMNVSTLELGDSALYLCASNHGSYNEQFFGPGTRLTVL.

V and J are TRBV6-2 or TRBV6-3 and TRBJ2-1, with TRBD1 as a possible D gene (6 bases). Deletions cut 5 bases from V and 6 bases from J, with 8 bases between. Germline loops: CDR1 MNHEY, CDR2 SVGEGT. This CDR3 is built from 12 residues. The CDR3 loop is CASSHRANEQFF. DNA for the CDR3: TGTGCCAGCAGTCACAGGGCCAATGAGCAGTTCTTC.

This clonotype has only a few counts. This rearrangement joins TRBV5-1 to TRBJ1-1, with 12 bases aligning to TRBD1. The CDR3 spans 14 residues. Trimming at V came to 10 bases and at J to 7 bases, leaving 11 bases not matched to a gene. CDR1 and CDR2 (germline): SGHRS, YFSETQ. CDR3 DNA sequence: TGCGCCGTCCGGGGACAGGGGGCTTCGGGTGAAGCTTTCTTT. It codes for CAVRGQGASGEAFF.

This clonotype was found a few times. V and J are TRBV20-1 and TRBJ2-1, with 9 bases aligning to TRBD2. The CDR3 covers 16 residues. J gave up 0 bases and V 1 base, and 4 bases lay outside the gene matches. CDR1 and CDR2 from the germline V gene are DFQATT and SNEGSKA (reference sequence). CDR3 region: CSARVLAGRSYNEQFF. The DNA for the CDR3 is TGCAGTGCTAGAGTTCTAGCGGGGCGCTCCTACAATGAGCAGTTCTTC.

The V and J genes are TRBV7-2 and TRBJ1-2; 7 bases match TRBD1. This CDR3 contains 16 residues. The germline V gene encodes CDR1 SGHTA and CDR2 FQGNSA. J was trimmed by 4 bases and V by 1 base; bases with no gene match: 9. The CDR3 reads CASSLGPGQRLYGYTF. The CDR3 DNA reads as TGTGCCAGCAGCTTAGGCCCGGGACAGCGGCTCTATGGCTACACCTTC.

In DNA form, the CDR3 reads TGTGCCAGCAGTCCCCCGCACACCGGGGAGCTGTTTTTT. This encodes CASSPPHTGELFF. The gene calls are TRBV28 and TRBJ2-2; D call uncertain. Trimming removed 5 bases from V and 3 bases from J, with 7 bases in between. CDR1 and CDR2 (germline): MDHEN, SYDVKM. There are 13 residues in the CDR3.